These 27 T cell receptor beta chains were sequenced from one sample in a study of CD8+ T cells in alopecia areata. Extracted RNA was reverse transcribed into cDNA, the sequencing template. TCRdb's copy holds only in-frame clones and misses some; the assay was immunoSEQ multiplex PCR. The table lists fewer than 200,000 clones, less than 70% of them singletons. The sample's treatment: oral pan-JAK inhibitor, 5-10 mg twice daily. The starting material was CD4+ T cells sorted from blood, obtained at week 24, from a patient treated with tofacitinib. Every receptor here comes from a human donor with alopecia areata.

The V and J genes are TRBV11-1 and TRBJ1-5; D gene uncertain. V lost 4 bases and J 3 bases, leaving 10 bases between the germline ends. This CDR3 spans 14 amino acids. The germline CDR1 and CDR2 sequences are SGHAT and FQDESV (reference sequence). The CDR3 is CASSSPQVNQPQHF. The CDR3 nucleotides read TGTGCCAGCAGCTCTCCCCAGGTCAATCAGCCCCAGCATTTT.

V usage is TRBV25-1 and J usage is TRBJ1-6, with 7 nucleotides matching TRBD1. CDR3 length: 15 amino acids. The V segment lost 1 base and the J segment 8 bases; nucleotides outside the gene matches: 5. CDR1 is MGHDK, CDR2 SYGVNS, per germline. In DNA form, the CDR3 reads TGTGCCAGCAGTGAATCTTGGGACAGAGATTCACCCCTCCACTTT. The encoded protein is CASSESWDRDSPLHF. The full variable domain, with the rest looked up from reference TRBV25-1 and TRBJ1-6, is EADIYQTPRYLVIGTGKKITLECSQTMGHDKMYWYQQDPGMELHLIHYSYGVNSTEKGDLSSESTVSRIRTEHFPLTLESARPSHTSQYLCASSESWDRDSPLHFGNGTRLTVT.

V is TRBV30 and J is TRBJ1-6; no firm D call. The CDR3 has 12 amino acids. The germline V gene encodes CDR1 GTSNPN and CDR2 SVGIG (reference sequence). V was clipped by 1 base and J by 11 bases, with 9 bases between them. DNA for the CDR3: TGTGCCTGGAGTGAAGGGTTTGCACCCCTCCACTTT. Protein sequence: CAWSEGFAPLHF. Full variable domain (remainder filled in from reference TRBV30 and TRBJ1-6): SQTIHQWPATLVQPVGSPLSLECTVEGTSNPNLYWYRQAAGRGLQLLFYSVGIGQISSEVPQNLSASRPQDRQFILSSKKLLLSDSGFYLCAWSEGFAPLHFGNGTRLTVT.

This clone has only a few counts. V gene TRBV29-1 combines with J gene TRBJ1-5; 10 bases are a match to TRBD1. Germline values: CDR1 SQVTM, CDR2 ANQGSEA. The trim removed 4 bases at V and 9 bases at J, leaving 6 bases unmatched. The CDR3 spans 13 residues. CDR3 amino acids: CSVGARDRGPQHF. The CDR3 DNA is TGCAGCGTTGGGGCAAGGGACAGGGGGCCCCAGCATTTT.

This rearrangement joins TRBV4-1 to TRBJ1-1; no clear D. Germline CDR1 reads MGHRA; CDR2 reads YSYEKL. Trimming cost V 3 bases and J 4 bases, with 12 bases left between them. This CDR3 region has 14 residues. The CDR3 region has the DNA TGCGCCAGCAGCCAGTATATCCGTGGCACTGAAGCTTTCTTT. As protein: CASSQYIRGTEAFF.

CDR3 residues: CASSRRTGLAETQYF. In DNA, the CDR3 is TGTGCCAGCAGCCGAAGGACAGGGCTGGCGGAGACCCAGTACTTC. The gene calls are TRBV7-9 and TRBJ2-5; TRBD1 agrees at 8 bases. Trimming at V came to 5 bases and at J to 5 bases, leaving 10 bases not matched to a gene. The CDR3 runs 15 residues. Germline loops: CDR1 SEHNR, CDR2 FQNEAQ (reference sequence). Full variable domain (rest looked up from reference TRBV7-9 and TRBJ2-5): DTGVSQNPRHKITKRGQNVTFRCDPISEHNRLYWYRQTLGQGPEFLTYFQNEAQLEKSRLLSDRFSAERPKGSFSTLEIQRTEQGDSAMYLCASSRRTGLAETQYFGPGTRLLVL.

This clone was observed a handful of times. The chain uses TRBV29-1 and TRBJ1-1; 8 bases are shared with TRBD1. V shed 7 bases, J shed 0 bases, and the junction held 7 bases outside the gene matches. This CDR3 is built from 14 residues. The V gene's germline CDR1 is SQVTM and CDR2 ANQGSEA. This chain's CDR3 is CSGDYRGMNTEAFF. DNA of the CDR3: TGCAGCGGAGACTACAGGGGGATGAACACTGAAGCTTTCTTT.

This rearrangement joins TRBV29-1 to TRBJ1-2, with a possible D match to TRBD1 (6 bases). Germline CDR1 is SQVTM and CDR2 is ANQGSEA. Trimming removed 3 bases from V and 7 bases from J, with 18 bases in between. The CDR3 totals 14 residues. The CDR3 nucleotides are TGCAGCGTTGACCCCCAGGGGCATCCCCTTGGCTACACCTTC. Its protein is CSVDPQGHPLGYTF.

The chain carries TRBV27 and TRBJ1-6, with 8 bases lining up with TRBD1. With V trimmed by 3 bases and J by 7 bases, 5 bases remained unmatched. The CDR3 has 15 residues. CDR1 and CDR2 from the germline V gene are MNHEY and SMNVEV (reference sequence). CDR3 amino acids: CASSLRTGLNSPLHF. The CDR3 DNA reads as TGTGCCAGCAGTTTGAGGACAGGGTTAAATTCACCCCTCCACTTT.

This chain joins TRBV10-3 and TRBJ2-3; TRBD2 matches 12 bases. The germline V gene has CDR1 ENHRY and CDR2 SYGVKD. V lost 2 bases and J lost 10; bases outside the gene matches: 10. The length of the CDR3 is 16 residues. The CDR3, as DNA: TGTGCCATCAGTGAGACTAGCGGGGGGTCCCCCCCTCCGCAGTATTTT. This translates into CAISETSGGSPPPQYF.

V and J are TRBV29-1 and TRBJ2-7, with 13 nucleotides matching TRBD2. Germline CDR1 is SQVTM and CDR2 is ANQGSEA. J gave up 6 bases and V 6 bases, and 8 bases lay outside the gene matches. This CDR3 comprises 14 residues. The CDR3 here is CSVGPGLAGSEQYF. CDR3 in DNA: TGCAGCGTAGGACCGGGACTAGCGGGAAGCGAGCAGTACTTC.

V and J are TRBV6-6 and TRBJ2-3; TRBD1 might be the D (6 bases). This CDR3 region has 14 residues. With 8 bases removed from V and 6 bases from J, the gap between germline ends came to 18 bases. The V gene's germline CDR1 is MNHNY and CDR2 SVGAGI (reference sequence). CDR3 sequence reads: CASLRGELRDTQYF. In nucleotides, the CDR3 is TGTGCCAGCCTCAGGGGTGAGCTCCGCGATACGCAGTATTTT.

J is TRBJ2-3 and V is TRBV5-1; 12 nucleotides align to TRBD2. The J segment lost 10 bases and the V segment lost 1 base, leaving 10 bases of the junction unmatched. Germline loops: CDR1 SGHRS, CDR2 YFSETQ. The CDR3 runs 16 residues. The CDR3 region is CASSLTSGGYSGAQYF. The CDR3 bases are TGCGCCAGCAGCTTGACTAGCGGGGGGTACAGCGGGGCGCAGTATTTT.

V and J are TRBV29-1 and TRBJ1-4; D may be TRBD1 (6 bases). The V end lost 7 bases, the J end lost 5 bases, and 14 bases lay between the germline ends. Germline CDR1 and CDR2: SQVTM and ANQGSEA. This CDR3 region has 13 residues. The CDR3 DNA reads as TGCAGCGCCGAGGGACACCTAAATGAAAAACTGTTTTTT. This translates into CSAEGHLNEKLFF.

The sample holds a few counts of this clone. This chain connects TRBV7-9 to TRBJ1-6; D gene ambiguous. The CDR3 sequence is 15 residues long. CDR1 is SEHNR, CDR2 FQNEAQ, per germline (reference sequence). V was trimmed by 5 bases and J by 5 bases, leaving 13 bases between them. The CDR3 DNA is TGTGCCAGCAGCCCGCCGGGCCCAGATAATTCACCCCTCCACTTT. Residues: CASSPPGPDNSPLHF.

The rearrangement links TRBV7-2 to TRBJ2-5; D could derive from TRBD1 or TRBD2 (5 bases each). The end of the DNA is better explained by TRBJ2-7, so the J call may be wrong. The V gene's germline CDR1 is SGHTA and CDR2 FQGNSA. This CDR3 is built from 15 residues. Here the CDR3 reads CASSRDQNGIYEQYF. CDR3 coding DNA: TGTGCCAGCAGCCGGGACCAGAACGGTATATACGAGCAGTACTTC.

The rearrangement links TRBV5-1 to TRBJ2-7; D might be TRBD1 or TRBD2, each matching 5 bases. From germline, CDR1 is SGHRS and CDR2 YFSETQ. Trimming removed 4 bases from V and 3 bases from J, with 14 bases in between. CDR3 length: 14 residues. CDR3 in DNA: TGCGCCAGCAGCCCAGGGACCCCCAGCTACGAGCAGTACTTC. It is translated as CASSPGTPSYEQYF.

The V gene is TRBV15, the J gene TRBJ2-5; D is possibly TRBD1 (5 bases). V dropped 3 bases and J dropped 4 bases, with 9 bases sitting between them. Germline CDR1 is LNHNV and CDR2 is YYDKDF (reference sequence). The CDR3 extends over 13 amino acids. The CDR3 loop reads CATSRAGLETQYF. The CDR3 DNA reads as TGTGCCACCAGCAGGGCAGGGCTAGAGACCCAGTACTTC.

This clone was observed once. V is TRBV15 and J is TRBJ1-2, with unresolved D. CDR1 LNHNV and CDR2 YYDKDF come from the germline V gene (reference sequence). There are 12 residues in the CDR3. The V gene lost 4 bases and the J gene lost 6 bases, with 9 bases spanning the gap. The CDR3 reads CATSTARNGYTF. The CDR3, as DNA: TGTGCCACCAGCACCGCACGGAATGGCTACACCTTC.

This clone has a handful of counts. J is TRBJ1-5 and V is TRBV30, with a tentative D call TRBD1 (5 bases). The CDR3 is 14 amino acids. V dropped 1 base and J dropped 3 bases, with 10 bases sitting between them. Germline V lookup: CDR1 GTSNPN, CDR2 SVGIG (reference sequence). The CDR3 DNA reads TGTGCCTGGAGTGAAACGGGACCCAATCAGCCCCAGCATTTT. Translated: CAWSETGPNQPQHF.

The J gene is TRBJ2-2, the V gene TRBV29-1, with TRBD2 as a possible D gene (5 bases). CDR3 length: 15 amino acids. Trimming took off 7 bases at V and 3 bases at J, with 18 bases between the two ends. CDR1 SQVTM and CDR2 ANQGSEA come from the germline V gene. The CDR3 is CSARMGSRDTGELFF. Here the CDR3 DNA reads TGCAGCGCCCGGATGGGGAGTCGGGACACCGGGGAGCTGTTTTTT.

This chain uses TRBV6-5 with TRBJ2-2; 10 bases line up with TRBD2. This CDR3 comprises 15 residues. Germline V lookup: CDR1 MNHEY, CDR2 SVGAGI. V dropped 2 bases and J dropped 6; count of bases not matched to a gene: 3. The CDR3 reads CASSYERGGSGELFF. CDR3 bases: TGTGCCAGCAGTTACGAGCGGGGGGGCTCCGGGGAGCTGTTTTTT.

The rearrangement links TRBV6-5 to TRBJ1-6, with TRBD1 identical over 8 bases. Germline V CDR1 and CDR2: MNHEY, SVGAGI. The CDR3 extends over 15 amino acids. After removal of 5 bases from V and 8 bases from J, the junction contained 8 bases not matched to a gene. As DNA, the CDR3 is TGTGCCAGCAGTCCGGACAGGGAGAGTTATTCACCCCTCCACTTT. The encoded protein is CASSPDRESYSPLHF.

This clone occurred a few times. The chain recombines TRBV27 with TRBJ2-5, with D perhaps being TRBD1 or TRBD2 (5 bases each). Germline V gene data show CDR1 as MNHEY and CDR2 as SMNVEV (reference sequence). The V and J ends lost 2 bases and 0 bases respectively, with 13 bases between them. The CDR3 has 16 residues. DNA of the CDR3: TGTGCCAGCAGTTTAAGAGGGGCCCGGTACCAAGAGACCCAGTACTTC. This codes for CASSLRGARYQETQYF.

The gene calls are TRBV9 and TRBJ2-5; 12 nucleotides agree with TRBD2. Trimming took 3 bases from V and 5 from J; bases not matched to a gene: 8. CDR1 and CDR2 from the germline V gene are SGDLS and YYNGEE. This CDR3 is built from 16 residues. CDR3 DNA sequence: TGTGCCAGCAGCGCGGGACTAGCGGGCCCGGGGGAGACCCAGTACTTC. It translates to CASSAGLAGPGETQYF. Together with reference TRBV9 and TRBJ2-5, the CDR3 gives the full variable domain: DSGVTQTPKHLITATGQRVTLRCSPRSGDLSVYWYQQSLDQGLQFLIQYYNGEERAKGNILERFSAQQFPDLHSELNLSSLELGDSALYFCASSAGLAGPGETQYFGPGTRLLVL.

The V gene is TRBV10-3, the J gene TRBJ2-5; 7 bases line up with TRBD1. The CDR3 spans 13 residues. Germline CDR1 is ENHRY and CDR2 is SYGVKD. Losses at the gene ends were 10 bases for V and 2 bases for J; bases not matched to a gene: 7. The CDR3 reads CATLPGQQETQYF. The CDR3 DNA reads TGTGCCACCCTTCCGGGACAGCAAGAGACCCAGTACTTC.

This chain uses TRBV7-9 with TRBJ1-5, with D hard to call. This CDR3 is 13 amino acids long. Per the germline V gene, CDR1 is SEHNR and CDR2 is FQNEAQ (reference sequence). Trimming cost V 1 base and J 6 bases, with 7 bases left between them. CDR3 protein: CASSLGSVQPQHF. Written as DNA, the CDR3 is TGTGCCAGCAGCTTAGGGTCGGTTCAGCCCCAGCATTTT.